The present entry profiles one T cell receptor beta chain with its context. Per the original methods: How many nucleated cells were present was estimated from reference gene primer amplification. Only in-frame clones appear in the TCRdb table, and some are missing; sequencing was by immunoSEQ multiplex PCR. The V and J calls and clone size were taken over from that table, and D and trimming were inferred from the DNA. Among about 170,000 clones, over 80% were seen once, and the ten largest hold over 7%. The sample is drawn from a study of blood T cell repertoires in COVID-19. The overall study: COVID-19 samples collected from the United States, Italy and Spain covered acute and convalescent phases. T cells, B-cell-depleted T cells, or PBMCs supplied cDNA or gDNA.

Trimming stripped 6 bases from V and 6 bases from J, with 14 bases between. Germline V CDR1 and CDR2: SQVTM, ANQGSEA. The CDR3 covers 13 residues. The chain links TRBV29-1 to TRBJ2-2; TRBD1 might be the D (5 bases). The sample consisted of peripheral blood. This sequence was found in a woman of 80 years or more with COVID-19, enrolled during active disease. The CDR3 reads CSVRTGWAGELFF. In nucleotides, the CDR3 is TGCAGCGTGAGAACAGGATGGGCCGGGGAGCTGTTTTTT.